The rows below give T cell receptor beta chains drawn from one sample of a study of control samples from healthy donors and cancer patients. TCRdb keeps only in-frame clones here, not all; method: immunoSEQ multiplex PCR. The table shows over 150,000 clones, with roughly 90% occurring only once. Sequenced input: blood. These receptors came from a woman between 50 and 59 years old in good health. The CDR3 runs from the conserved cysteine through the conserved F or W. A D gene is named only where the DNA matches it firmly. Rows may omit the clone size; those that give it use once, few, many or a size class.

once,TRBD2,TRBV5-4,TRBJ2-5,CASSYPASGGVETQYF,TGTGCCAGCAGCTACCCGGCTAGCGGGGGGGTAGAGACCCAGTACTTC
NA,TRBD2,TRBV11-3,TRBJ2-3,CASSLGLAGNTDTQYF,TGTGCCAGCAGCCTGGGACTAGCGGGGAACACAGATACGCAGTATTTT
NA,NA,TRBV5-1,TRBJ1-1,CASSLDVSVYTEAFF,TGCGCCAGCAGCTTGGATGTCAGTGTGTACACTGAAGCTTTCTTT
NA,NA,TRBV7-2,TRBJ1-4,CASSLHAATNEKLFF,TGTGCCAGCAGCTTACATGCCGCAACTAATGAAAAACTGTTTTTT
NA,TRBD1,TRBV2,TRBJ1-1,CASSGRQGTEAFF,TGTGCCAGCAGTGGGCGACAGGGGACTGAAGCTTTCTTT
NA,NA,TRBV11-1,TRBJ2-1,CASSFGGDEQFF,TGTGCCAGCAGCTTCGGGGGTGACGAGCAGTTCTTC
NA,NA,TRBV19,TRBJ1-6,CASGPRQGNSPPHF,TGTGCCAGTGGACCGAGGCAGGGGAATTCACCCCCCCACTTT
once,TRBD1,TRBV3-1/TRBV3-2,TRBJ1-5,CASSPQGNSNQPQHF,TGTGCCAGCAGCCCACAGGGGAATAGCAATCAGCCCCAGCATTTT
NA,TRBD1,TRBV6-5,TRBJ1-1,CASRKNRGNTEAFF,TGTGCCAGCAGAAAGAACAGGGGGAACACTGAAGCTTTCTTT
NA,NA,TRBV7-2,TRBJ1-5,CASSLWGNQPQHF,TGTGCCAGCAGCTTATGGGGCAATCAGCCCCAGCATTTT
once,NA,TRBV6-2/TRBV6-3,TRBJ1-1,CASSYSGAANTEAFF,TGTGCCAGCAGTTACTCGGGGGCAGCGAACACTGAAGCTTTCTTT
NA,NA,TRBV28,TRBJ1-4,CASIPQGFDEKLFF,TGTGCCAGCATCCCCCAGGGTTTTGATGAAAAACTGTTTTTT
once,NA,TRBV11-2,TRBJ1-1,CASSFNRGVGGAFF,TGTGCCAGCAGCTTTAACCGGGGGGTAGGGGGAGCTTTCTTT
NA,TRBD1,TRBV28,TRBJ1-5,CASRPDPWGTGNQPQHF,TGTGCCAGCAGACCCGACCCGTGGGGGACAGGGAATCAGCCCCAGCATTTT
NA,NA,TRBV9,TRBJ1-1,CASSWGVMNTEAFF,TGTGCCAGCTCATGGGGCGTAATGAACACTGAAGCTTTCTTT
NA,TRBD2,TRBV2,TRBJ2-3,CASKAGEADTQYF,TGTGCCAGCAAGGCGGGAGAAGCAGATACGCAGTATTTT
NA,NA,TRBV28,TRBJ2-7,CASSLGTSYEQYF,TGTGCCAGCAGTTTAGGGACCTCGTACGAGCAGTACTTC
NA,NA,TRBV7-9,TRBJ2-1,CASNELAPSYNEQFF,TGTGCCAGCAACGAACTCGCTCCATCCTACAATGAGCAGTTCTTC
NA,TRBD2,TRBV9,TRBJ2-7,CASSASGAGVYEQYF,TGTGCCAGCAGCGCGTCCGGGGCGGGAGTCTACGAGCAGTACTTC
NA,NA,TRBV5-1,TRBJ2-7,CASQRTDGLREQYF,TGCGCCAGCCAGAGAACCGACGGGCTTCGCGAGCAGTACTTC
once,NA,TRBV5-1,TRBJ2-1,CASSPVGEAYNEQFF,TGCGCCAGCAGCCCGGTAGGGGAAGCATACAATGAACAGTTCTTC
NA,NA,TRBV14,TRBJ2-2,CASSQDLTGSGELFF,TGTGCCAGCAGCCAAGATTTAACGGGTTCCGGGGAGCTGTTTTTT
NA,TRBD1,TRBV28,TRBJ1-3,CASSYRGGSRDTIYF,TGTGCCAGCAGTTACAGGGGTGGGTCGCGAGACACCATATATTTT
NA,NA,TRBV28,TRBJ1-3,CASRSLPSGYYGNTIYF,TGTGCCAGCAGATCCCTCCCATCAGGGTATTATGGAAACACCATATATTTT
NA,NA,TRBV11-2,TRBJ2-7,CASSLAGQYEQYF,TGTGCCAGCAGCTTAGCGGGCCAGTACGAGCAGTACTTC
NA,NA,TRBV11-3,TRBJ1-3,CASSSGTQGSTIYF,TGTGCCAGCAGCTCCGGGACGCAGGGTTCCACCATATATTTT
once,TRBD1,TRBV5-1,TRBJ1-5,CASRLGQGNSQPQHF,TGCGCCAGCAGATTGGGACAGGGAAATAGTCAGCCCCAGCATTTT
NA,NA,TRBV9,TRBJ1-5,CASSVGALDDQPQHF,TGTGCCAGCAGCGTCGGGGCTCTTGATGATCAGCCCCAGCATTTT
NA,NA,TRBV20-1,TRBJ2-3,CSASELGTDTQYF,TGCAGTGCTAGTGAATTGGGTACAGATACGCAGTATTTT
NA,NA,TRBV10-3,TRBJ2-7,CAIRDGYEQYF,TGTGCCATCAGAGACGGATACGAGCAGTACTTC
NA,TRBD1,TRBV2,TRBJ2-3,CASTPLGDRESTDTQYF,TGTGCCAGCACCCCCCTGGGGGACAGAGAGAGCACAGATACGCAGTATTTT
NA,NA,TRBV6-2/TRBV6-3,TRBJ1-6,CASSYSPTRISPLHF,TGTGCCAGCAGTTACTCCCCGACAAGGATTTCACCCCTCCACTTT
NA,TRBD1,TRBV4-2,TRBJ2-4,CASREGQGENIQYF,TGTGCCAGCCGAGAGGGACAGGGAGAAAACATTCAGTACTTC
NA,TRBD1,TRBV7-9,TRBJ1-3,CASSSHLGQAGNTIYF,TGTGCCAGCAGCTCACACCTTGGACAGGCTGGAAACACCATATATTTT
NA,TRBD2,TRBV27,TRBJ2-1,CASSRGGVYNEQFF,TGTGCCAGCAGTCGGGGGGGCGTTTACAATGAGCAGTTCTTC
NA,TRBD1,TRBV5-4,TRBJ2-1,CASSLGQGAYNEQFF,TGTGCCAGCAGCTTGGGCCAGGGGGCATACAATGAGCAGTTCTTC
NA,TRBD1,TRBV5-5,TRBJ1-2,CASSLGTGGFLNGYTF,TGTGCCAGCAGCTTGGGCACAGGGGGCTTTCTCAATGGCTACACCTTC
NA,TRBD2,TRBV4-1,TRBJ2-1,CASSQGGTSGYNEQFF,TGCGCCAGCAGCCAAGGTGGGACTAGCGGGTACAATGAGCAGTTCTTC
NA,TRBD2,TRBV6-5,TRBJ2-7,CASSTSGWEQYF,TGTGCCAGCTCGACTAGCGGGTGGGAGCAGTACTTC
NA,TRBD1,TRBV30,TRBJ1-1,CAQRTGRGEAFF,TGTGCCCAACGGACAGGGAGAGGCGAAGCTTTCTTT
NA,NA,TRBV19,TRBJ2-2,CASPVPNTGELFF,TGTGCCAGTCCGGTACCCAACACCGGGGAGCTGTTTTTT